This T cell receptor beta chain originates from a study of OX40 agonist ivuxolimab in advanced cancers. TCRdb's table, derived via immunoSEQ multiplex PCR, lists solely in-frame clones and lacks some. The sample records more than 65,000 clones, 80% to 95% being singletons. The CDR3 is 15 amino acids. V lost 4 bases and J lost 0, with 13 bases in between. The germline CDR1 and CDR2 sequences are SGHRS and YFSETQ. The sequence was obtained from an adult with an advanced solid tumor such as melanoma, head and neck, liver or kidney cancer. The chain carries TRBV5-1 and TRBJ2-5, with D possibly being TRBD1 (5 bases). The sequences come from CD4+ or CD8+ T cells sorted from blood, collected in a trial of the OX40 agonist ivuxolimab. The CDR3 region has the DNA TGCGCCAGCAGCGCGGAACAGGATTACCAAGAGACCCAGTACTTC. Amino acids: CASSAEQDYQETQYF.